This passage covers 21 T cell receptor beta chains from one sample sequenced in a study of T-cell memory formation after mild COVID-19 (dated by TCRdb to about 2021). Preparation of the library involved 5' RACE. Sequencing was performed on an Illumina NovaSeq 6000. Clones were called with MiXCR by TCRdb after fastp trimmed the public reads at Q25, and only in-frame beta chains were retained. CDR3 protein duplicates are merged, each entry listing the most common genes and DNA. The sample records 280,000 or so distinct CDR3 sequences, less than 9.5% of which are singletons. The ten top clones hold approximately 22% of the sample. Sequencing was done on a sample of PBMCs or a T cell subset sorted from them (not recorded which). The receptor source for this set is a man between 18 and 35 years old who had mild COVID-19 (a few samples of this study predate the infection). The sample titles of this study are shuffled in the database, so cell type and time point are left out; the donor was told from shared clones.

This chain links TRBV7-9 with TRBJ1-4; TRBD1 matches at 10 bases. The V gene end was trimmed by 5 bases and the J gene end by 7 bases; junction bases not matched to a gene: 7. The CDR3 extends over 15 amino acids. Germline lookup yields CDR1 SEHNR and CDR2 FQNEAQ (reference sequence). The DNA of the CDR3 is TGTGCCAGCAGCCCTATCGGACAGGGGGGTGAAAAACTGTTTTTT. This gives the protein CASSPIGQGGEKLFF.

This clonotype has a count of ten or more. The chain joins TRBV5-1 to TRBJ2-3; no clear D gene. The CDR3 spans 13 residues. The germline CDR1 and CDR2 sequences are SGHRS and YFSETQ. Trimming removed 4 bases at V and 2 bases at J, with 8 bases between. CDR3 sequence (DNA): TGCGCCAGCAGCCAGAGGCTCACAGATACGCAGTATTTT. Its translation: CASSQRLTDTQYF. Drawing the rest from reference TRBV5-1 and TRBJ2-3, the complete variable domain is KAGVTQTPRYLIKTRGQQVTLSCSPISGHRSVSWYQQTPGQGLQFLFEYFSETQRNKGNFPGRFSGRQFSNSRSEMNVSTLELGDSALYLCASSQRLTDTQYFGPGTRLTVL.

The V and J genes are TRBV20-1 and TRBJ2-7, with D possibly being TRBD1 (5 bases). Trimming stripped 5 bases from V and 4 bases from J, with 15 bases between. In germline, CDR1 is DFQATT, CDR2 SNEGSKA (reference sequence). The CDR3 spans 13 residues. This CDR3 reads CSAQQAGWYEQYF. CDR3 in DNA: TGCAGTGCTCAACAGGCAGGGTGGTACGAGCAGTACTTC.

The V gene is TRBV5-1, the J gene TRBJ2-1, with D perhaps matching TRBD1 (6 bases). Trimming shortened V by 1 base and J by 0 bases, and 14 bases separated the two germline ends. CDR1 and CDR2 from the germline V gene are SGHRS and YFSETQ. The CDR3 is made up of 17 amino acids. CDR3 amino acids: CASSLRSGQSSYNEQFF. The CDR3 nucleotides are TGCGCCAGCAGCTTGAGATCCGGACAGAGCTCCTACAATGAGCAGTTCTTC.

Only a few counts were recorded for this clonotype. The J gene is TRBJ2-1, the V gene TRBV5-6; unclear D gene. The CDR3 consists of 14 residues. V was pared by 2 bases and J by 6 bases, with 12 bases between. The germline V gene has CDR1 SGHDT and CDR2 YYEEEE. CDR3 sequence: CASSLRRRFNEQFF. CDR3 coding DNA: TGTGCCAGCAGCTTACGGCGCCGCTTCAATGAGCAGTTCTTC.

The chain combines TRBV5-1 with TRBJ2-3, with D possibly TRBD2 on 7 matching bases. Germline V gene lookup returns CDR1 SGHRS and CDR2 YFSETQ. The CDR3 extends over 15 amino acids. Trimming pared 3 bases from V and 0 bases from J, leaving 11 bases between. DNA for the CDR3: TGCGCCAGCAGCTGGGGGGGGGCTAGCACAGATACGCAGTATTTT. Translated, it gives CASSWGGASTDTQYF.

This clonotype has only a few counts. The chain couples TRBV7-7 to TRBJ2-5; maybe TRBD2 (6 bases). Trimming pared 5 bases from V and 2 bases from J, leaving 9 bases between. CDR1 SSHAT and CDR2 FNYEAQ come from the germline V gene (reference sequence). The length of the CDR3 is 13 residues. The CDR3 protein is CASSVGLQETQYF. CDR3 nucleotides: TGTGCCAGCAGCGTGGGACTGCAAGAGACCCAGTACTTC.

This clonotype turned up a few times. The chain uses TRBV5-6 and TRBJ1-2, with D unclear. Per the germline V gene, CDR1 is SGHDT and CDR2 is YYEEEE. V lost 3 bases to trimming and J lost 1 base, with 10 bases between them. The CDR3 is 14 residues long. In nucleotides, the CDR3 is TGTGCCAGCAGCTCTGACACCCTTAACTATGGCTACACCTTC. Translating gives CASSSDTLNYGYTF.

This clonotype was counted ten times or more. The rearrangement uses TRBV29-1 and TRBJ1-1; a weak D match, TRBD1 (6 bases). The V end was cut by 7 bases, the J end by 6 bases, with 12 bases between. In germline, CDR1 is SQVTM, CDR2 ANQGSEA. There are 11 residues in the CDR3. CDR3 in DNA: TGCAGCGGCGACAGGCCCCCTGAAGCTTTCTTT. It yields the protein CSGDRPPEAFF.

This clonotype was counted between two and nine times. This sequence joins TRBV7-8 and TRBJ2-2; 8 bases line up with TRBD2. Germline CDR1 reads SGHVS; CDR2 reads FQNEAQ. The CDR3 covers 16 residues. V was pared by 5 bases and J by 2 bases, with 7 bases of the junction left unmatched. The CDR3 sequence is CASSPRLAPNTGELFF. The CDR3 region has the DNA TGTGCCAGCAGCCCCAGACTAGCGCCTAACACCGGGGAGCTGTTTTTT. Variable domain in full (rest from reference TRBV7-8 and TRBJ2-2): GAGVSQSPRYKVAKRGQDVALRCDPISGHVSLFWYQQALGQGPEFLTYFQNEAQLDKSGLPSDRFFAERPEGSVSTLKIQRTQQEDSAVYLCASSPRLAPNTGELFFGEGSRLTVL.

This clonotype was counted ten times or more. The chain links TRBV10-3 to TRBJ2-2; maybe TRBD2 (6 bases). The CDR3 spans 15 residues. The germline gives CDR1 ENHRY, CDR2 SYGVKD. V lost 8 bases, J lost 1 base, and 14 bases lay in between. The CDR3 sequence: CAISARGVNTGELFF. The CDR3, as DNA: TGTGCCATCTCCGCCCGCGGGGTGAACACCGGGGAGCTGTTTTTT.

This rearrangement joins TRBV5-1 to TRBJ1-1, with 10 positions matching TRBD1. This CDR3 is built from 15 residues. The trim removed 2 bases at V and 5 bases at J, leaving 6 bases unmatched. The germline gives CDR1 SGHRS, CDR2 YFSETQ. The CDR3 spells CASSLSPGQGTEAFF. The CDR3 DNA reads as TGCGCCAGCAGCTTATCACCGGGACAGGGGACTGAAGCTTTCTTT.

The rearrangement joins TRBV6-6 to TRBJ2-1; D remains ambiguous. Per germline, CDR1 MNHNY and CDR2 SVGAGI (reference sequence). The length of the CDR3 is 15 residues. With 5 bases removed from V and 8 bases from J, the gap between germline ends came to 19 bases. CDR3 sequence (DNA): TGTGCCAGCAGTCCTCAGGTGGCAGTGGGCGATGAGCAGTTCTTC. Translated: CASSPQVAVGDEQFF.

This clonotype was detected ten times or more. The rearrangement joins TRBV3-1 to TRBJ2-1, with a possible D match to TRBD2 (6 bases). V was pared by 0 bases and J by 12 bases, with 9 bases between. This CDR3 spans 12 amino acids. Germline V CDR1 and CDR2: LGHDT, YNNKEL (reference sequence). The CDR3 loop is CASSQERGAQFF. Here the CDR3 DNA reads TGTGCCAGCAGCCAAGAGCGGGGAGCGCAGTTCTTC.

Remarks on this clonotype: A much larger clone lies a single base off, so this may be a read error. This rearrangement joins TRBV20-1 to TRBJ2-5; the match to TRBD2 covers 12 bases. This CDR3 is built from 16 residues. Germline V gives CDR1 DFQATT, CDR2 SNEGSKA (reference sequence). The CDR3 coding sequence is TGCAGTGCTAGGGACCCTAGCGGGGGGGCGGGTGAGACCCAGAACTTC. Its protein product is CSARDPSGGAGETQNF.

The chain recombines TRBV6-1 with TRBJ1-6; D unclear. The germline CDR1 and CDR2 sequences are MNHNS and SASEGT. The CDR3 covers 14 residues. The V end lost 2 bases, the J end lost 7 bases, and 9 bases lay between the germline ends. The chain's CDR3 is CASSELSANSPLHF. As DNA, the CDR3 is TGTGCCAGCAGTGAATTGTCGGCCAATTCACCCCTCCACTTT.

This chain connects TRBV9 to TRBJ2-3; TRBD2 is a possible D gene (7 bases). The CDR3 length is 15 residues. V shed 1 base and J shed 2 bases, with 11 bases lying between them. Germline values: CDR1 SGDLS, CDR2 YYNGEE. The CDR3 DNA reads TGTGCCAGCAGCGTACTGGGGGGGCCCACAGATACGCAGTATTTT. As protein: CASSVLGGPTDTQYF.

The rearrangement joins TRBV11-2 to TRBJ1-5; D is possibly TRBD1 (6 bases). The CDR3 sequence is 15 residues long. Germline CDR1 and CDR2: SGHAT and FQNNGV. V was trimmed by 5 bases and J by 0 bases, leaving 11 bases between them. The CDR3 DNA reads TGTGCCAGCAGCCCCGGGACACATAGCAATCAGCCCCAGCATTTT. Its translation: CASSPGTHSNQPQHF.

This clonotype turned up a few times. The chain uses TRBV29-1 and TRBJ2-3, with 9 positions matching TRBD2. With V trimmed by 5 bases and J by 4 bases, 4 bases remained unmatched. Germline assignment: CDR1 SQVTM and CDR2 ANQGSEA. The CDR3 contains 13 residues. The CDR3 coding sequence is TGCAGCGTTTTTAGCGGGGGAGCAGATACGCAGTATTTT. Its translation is CSVFSGGADTQYF.

The table lists this clonotype with a few counts. The chain is built from TRBV6-2 or TRBV6-3 and TRBJ1-1; no reliable D call. The germline gives CDR1 MNHEY, CDR2 SVGEGT. Trimming stripped 1 base from V and 9 bases from J, with 9 bases between. The CDR3 covers 12 residues. The CDR3 sequence is CASSYFGEKAFF. As DNA, the CDR3 is TGTGCCAGCAGTTACTTCGGGGAAAAAGCTTTCTTT.

This clonotype was found a few times. CDR3 amino acids: CASSSNLRVARHTEAFF. The CDR3, as DNA: TGCGCCAGCAGCTCTAACCTTCGGGTGGCCAGGCACACTGAAGCTTTCTTT. The rearrangement links TRBV5-1 to TRBJ1-1; D call uncertain. The CDR3 totals 17 residues. Trimming took 3 bases from V and 3 from J, leaving 21 bases between them. CDR1 SGHRS and CDR2 YFSETQ come from the germline V gene.